The present TCR beta chain was sequenced within a study of blood T cells in healthy people across ages. At the level of the study: Capture via template switching afforded approximately one barcoded beta molecule per two T cells.

About this clonotype itself: Its antigen is unidentified.

Findings and caveats of the study: Total diversity from one million sequenced T cells was likely underestimated.

The V end was cut by 4 bases, the J end by 3 bases, with 9 bases between. This CDR3 is built from 13 residues. Germline CDR1 is KGHDR and CDR2 is SFDVKD. Together with a sample-barcoded 5' primer, a J-beta primer mix was included in a second PCR lasting about 7 to 11 cycles. The template-switch adaptor, which had 12 random nucleotides, put a tag on each cDNA molecule. TCRdb reprocessed the 5' RACE reads via MiXCR and lists one record per CDR3 protein. The top ten hold around 40% of the sample, which has 750,000 to 950,000 distinct CDR3 sequences, 50% to 65% seen once. The sample taken for sequencing was blood. The chain recombines TRBV24-1 with TRBJ2-7; the D gene is possibly TRBD2 (5 bases). The clonotype comes from an elderly man in good health. CDR3 sequence: CATSESEVYEQYF. The CDR3 bases are TGTGCCACCAGTGAGTCGGAGGTCTACGAGCAGTACTTC.